What follows are 13 T cell receptor beta chains derived from one specimen sequenced in a study of blood T cell repertoires in COVID-19. Using immunoSEQ multiplex PCR, the repertoire was profiled, and TCRdb retains in-frame clones only, with some absent. Among about 250,000 clones listed, about 87% were seen once. The sequencing sample was made of PBMCs or T cells enriched from blood (not recorded which). The receptors were sampled from a woman aged 50 to 65 who had recovered from COVID-19.

This clone was found once. The chain is built from TRBV5-5 and TRBJ2-7, with TRBD2 identical over 9 bases. CDR3 length: 15 amino acids. CDR1 is SGHKS and CDR2 is YYEKEE in the germline V gene (reference sequence). J was trimmed by 2 bases and V by 1 base; bases with no gene match: 4. CDR3 region: CASSLQSSGTYEQYF. The DNA of the CDR3 is TGTGCCAGCAGCTTGCAGTCTAGCGGGACCTACGAGCAGTACTTC.

This chain uses TRBV19 with TRBJ2-1; D might be TRBD2 (5 bases). There are 13 residues in the CDR3. The germline CDR1 and CDR2 sequences are LNHDA and SQIVND (reference sequence). Trimming pared 4 bases from V and 5 bases from J, leaving 9 bases between. The chain's CDR3 is CASSTDLNNEQFF. In DNA form, the CDR3 reads TGTGCCAGTAGTACGGACTTGAACAATGAGCAGTTCTTC.

V and J are TRBV4-3 and TRBJ2-7, with 9 bases identical to TRBD2. Trimming cost V 5 bases and J 4 bases; bases outside gene matches: 12. The CDR3 spans 16 residues. CDR1 and CDR2 (germline): LGHNA, YSLEER. The CDR3 coding sequence is TGCGCCAGCAGCTCAGGGGTAACTAGCGGGCGGTACGAGCAGTACTTC. Translating gives CASSSGVTSGRYEQYF.

The chain couples TRBV11-2 to TRBJ2-1; 12 bases align to TRBD2. The CDR3 consists of 18 residues. Trimming cost V 2 bases and J 6 bases; bases outside gene matches: 11. Germline CDR1 and CDR2: SGHAT and FQNNGV. For the CDR3, the DNA is TGTGCCAGCAGCTTATTGCTAGCGGGAGGGCCTACTCCCAATGAGCAGTTCTTC. Its protein product is CASSLLLAGGPTPNEQFF.

Comments on this clone: This sample also contains other DNA sequences that code for the same CDR3. This rearrangement joins TRBV2 to TRBJ1-5; 10 bases line up with TRBD1. CDR1 and CDR2 (germline): SNHLY, FYNNEI. This CDR3 has 14 amino acids. The junction had 1 base not matched to a gene; V was cut back by 4 bases and J by 4 bases. The DNA for the CDR3 is TGTGCCAGCAGTGGGACAGGGGGTAATCAGCCCCAGCATTTT. It translates to CASSGTGGNQPQHF.

This chain uses TRBV18 with TRBJ1-1; TRBD1 is a possible D gene (5 bases). Germline loops: CDR1 KGHSH, CDR2 LQKENI. This CDR3 region has 15 residues. Trimming took off 2 bases at V and 1 base at J, with 11 bases between the two ends. CDR3 amino acids: CASSPYRRGNTEAFF. DNA for the CDR3: TGTGCCAGCTCACCATATAGAAGGGGGAACACTGAAGCTTTCTTT.

This sequence joins TRBV29-1 and TRBJ2-3; D might be TRBD2 (5 bases). The length of the CDR3 is 12 residues. Germline values: CDR1 SQVTM, CDR2 ANQGSEA. V lost 0 bases to trimming and J lost 10 bases, with 11 bases between them. The CDR3: CSVEDEGRAQYF. CDR3 bases: TGCAGCGTTGAAGATGAAGGGCGGGCGCAGTATTTT.

The chain uses TRBV28 and TRBJ1-4; 8 nucleotides line up with TRBD1. CDR3 length: 16 residues. Germline assignment: CDR1 MDHEN and CDR2 SYDVKM. Losses at the gene ends were 4 bases for V and 5 bases for J; bases not matched to a gene: 9. This CDR3 is CASSSLPGQENEKLFF. The CDR3 DNA reads TGTGCCAGCAGTTCCCTTCCGGGACAGGAGAATGAAAAACTGTTTTTT. The complete variable domain, with remaining parts taken from reference TRBV28 and TRBJ1-4, reads DVKVTQSSRYLVKRTGEKVFLECVQDMDHENMFWYRQDPGLGLRLIYFSYDVKMKEKGDIPEGYSVSREKKERFSLILESASTNQTSMYLCASSSLPGQENEKLFFGSGTQLSVL.

The rearrangement links TRBV3-1 (or the pseudogene TRBV3-2) to TRBJ1-6; D is perhaps TRBD1 (6 bases). This CDR3 comprises 16 residues. Trimming took 4 bases from V and 5 from J, leaving 15 bases between them. CDR1 is LGHDT, CDR2 YNNKEL, per germline (reference sequence). CDR3 DNA: TGTGCCAGCAGCCGTCTTAAAGGACAGAATAATTCACCCCTCCACTTT. Translating gives CASSRLKGQNNSPLHF.

The chain links TRBV3-1 (or the pseudogene TRBV3-2) to TRBJ2-1; 10 nucleotides line up with TRBD2. CDR1 and CDR2 (germline): LGHDT, YNNKEL (reference sequence). The CDR3 is made up of 15 amino acids. The V segment lost 5 bases and the J segment 6 bases; nucleotides outside the gene matches: 7. The DNA of the CDR3 is TGTGCCAGCAGCGAGAAGCGGGAGGGTCTCAATGAGCAGTTCTTC. Protein: CASSEKREGLNEQFF.

The rearrangement links TRBV11-2 to TRBJ2-2, with D maybe TRBD2 (5 bases). Germline V gives CDR1 SGHAT, CDR2 FQNNGV. V lost 3 bases to trimming and J lost 0 bases, with 14 bases between them. The CDR3 has 17 residues. The CDR3 loop is CASSFLSLRANTGELFF. The CDR3, as DNA: TGTGCCAGCAGCTTCTTGAGTTTGAGGGCGAACACCGGGGAGCTGTTTTTT.

A remark on this clone: The sample contains more than one DNA sequence encoding this CDR3. V gene TRBV30 combines with J gene TRBJ2-5; D is ambiguous. Germline V lookup: CDR1 GTSNPN, CDR2 SVGIG (reference sequence). V lost 0 bases, J lost 5 bases, and 4 bases lay in between. The CDR3 has 11 amino acids. CDR3 DNA sequence: TGTGCCTGGAGTGTCCGGGAGACCCAGTACTTC. Its translation is CAWSVRETQYF.

The rearrangement joins TRBV29-1 to TRBJ1-1, with D unresolved. CDR3 length: 11 residues. The germline V and J ends were trimmed by 3 bases and 10 bases, with 12 bases remaining between them. Germline V gene data show CDR1 as SQVTM and CDR2 as ANQGSEA. The CDR3 region has the DNA TGCAGCGTTGACAGGCAGGAGGGAGCTTTCTTT. It encodes CSVDRQEGAFF.